The rows below give T cell receptor beta chains drawn from one sample of a study of T cells in Graves' hyperthyroidism and ophthalmopathy. TCRdb called the multiplex PCR reads again in MiXCR, with one record for every CDR3 protein. Of 500,000 or so distinct CDR3 sequences listed, approximately 17% are singletons. Sequencing input: blood. The receptors shown here come from a woman between 18 and 29 years old with Graves' ophthalmopathy. Both conserved end residues are part of each CDR3. The order of the fields is D gene, V gene, J gene, clone size, CDR3 DNA, CDR3 protein. D genes are given only for firm matches. The size entry is marked missing in some rows and otherwise reads once, few, many or a size class.

D: -; V: TRBV7-9; J: TRBJ2-6; size: few; DNA: TGTGCCAGCAGCCCTCCCGGGACGCAGAGCTCTGGGGCCAACGTCCTGACTTTC; CDR3: CASSPPGTQSSGANVLTF
D: TRBD1; V: TRBV7-3; J: TRBJ1-2; size: few; DNA: TGTGCCAGCAGCGCCGGGACAGAGTATGGCTACACCTTC; CDR3: CASSAGTEYGYTF
D: -; V: TRBV3-1; J: TRBJ1-5; size: many; DNA: TGTGCCAGCAGCCAAGAGGGAGGGGCTCAGCCCCAGCATTTT; CDR3: CASSQEGGAQPQHF
D: TRBD1; V: TRBV6-1; J: TRBJ1-2; size: few; DNA: TGTGCCAGCAGGGAGATGACAGGGGAGCTCTATGGCTACACCTTC; CDR3: CASREMTGELYGYTF
D: -; V: TRBV28; J: TRBJ1-2; size: few; DNA: TGTGCCAGCAGTCCGGCGAGGACAGATTTCTATGGCTACACCTTC; CDR3: CASSPARTDFYGYTF
D: -; V: TRBV28; J: TRBJ2-7; size: -; DNA: TGTGCCAGCAGTGAAGAGGGGGGCAAGGAAGGAGATGGAGTCGAGCAGTACTTC; CDR3: CASSEEGGKEGDGVEQYF
D: TRBD2; V: TRBV7-3; J: TRBJ2-1; size: few; DNA: TGTGCCAGCAGCCCCCTCGGGGGTGGACTAGCGGATTACAATGAGCAGTTCTTC; CDR3: CASSPLGGGLADYNEQFF
D: -; V: TRBV6-2/TRBV6-3; J: TRBJ2-1; size: few; DNA: TGTGCCAGCAGTCAACAGGGGGGGTACGAGTTCTTC; CDR3: CASSQQGGYEFF
D: -; V: TRBV28; J: TRBJ2-3; size: -; DNA: TGTGCCAGCAGTTTGGGGTTTTCGGGCACAGATACGCAGTATTTT; CDR3: CASSLGFSGTDTQYF
D: -; V: TRBV20-1; J: TRBJ1-1; size: many; DNA: TGCAGTGCGACCCAGGGAGGAGGGGTAACGGGCACTGAAGCTTTCTTT; CDR3: CSATQGGGVTGTEAFF
D: -; V: TRBV20-1; J: TRBJ2-7; size: many; DNA: TGCAGTGCTACAAGGACCGCCGGGGTTTCCTACGAGCAGTACTTC; CDR3: CSATRTAGVSYEQYF
D: -; V: TRBV5-1; J: TRBJ1-1; size: many; DNA: TGCGCCAGCAGCTCCTCGGGGGGGGACACTGAAGCTTTCTTT; CDR3: CASSSSGGDTEAFF
D: TRBD2; V: TRBV7-2; J: TRBJ2-1; size: -; DNA: TGTGCCATCAGACTACTAGCGCGATATTACAATGAGCAGTTCTTC; CDR3: CAIRLLARYYNEQFF
D: -; V: TRBV6-1; J: TRBJ2-1; size: many; DNA: TGTGCCAGCAGTGAAGCAAAATCAATGGGCTATACGAGGACCTACAATGAGCAGTTCTTC; CDR3: CASSEAKSMGYTRTYNEQFF
D: TRBD2; V: TRBV11-3; J: TRBJ2-3; size: -; DNA: TGTGCCAGCAGTGTCCTCTACCTTCCGTGGGGTAGCGGGGAGCCAACTAGCACAGATACGCAGTATTTT; CDR3: CASSVLYLPWGSGEPTSTDTQYF
D: TRBD2; V: TRBV5-8; J: TRBJ2-2; size: -; DNA: TGTGCCATCCCGGGAGGGAGGCTGATGGGGACCGGGGAGCTGTTTTTT; CDR3: CAIPGGRLMGTGELFF